These 28 T cell receptor beta chains share one sample of origin, sequenced in a study of identical twins. A single record per CDR3 protein comes from TCRdb applying MiXCR to the 5' RACE reads. The top ten clones hold about 0.27% of a sample with 1,800,000 or so distinct CDR3 sequences, 32% of them seen once. Input material: cord blood. The receptors originated from a newborn girl in good health.

This clonotype was picked up many times. The rearrangement links TRBV10-3 to TRBJ2-3; D ambiguous. This CDR3 has 14 residues. Germline assignment: CDR1 ENHRY and CDR2 SYGVKD. V shed 7 bases and J shed 0 bases, with 11 bases lying between them. The CDR3 here is CAITRVESTDTQYF. CDR3 nucleotide sequence: TGTGCCATCACCCGGGTAGAGAGCACAGATACGCAGTATTTT.

This clonotype was seen a handful of times. This sequence joins TRBV28 and TRBJ1-2; possibly TRBD1 for D (6 bases). The V gene lost 5 bases and the J gene lost 4 bases, with 14 bases spanning the gap. The CDR3 has 14 residues. CDR1 is MDHEN and CDR2 is SYDVKM in the germline V gene. The CDR3 DNA follows: TGTGCCAGCAGTACGGACAGTGGGATCTATGGCTACACCTTC. This sequence encodes CASSTDSGIYGYTF.

The chain uses TRBV5-1 and TRBJ2-1, with D tentatively TRBD2 (5 bases). Germline lookup yields CDR1 SGHRS and CDR2 YFSETQ. Trimming removed 1 base from V and 13 bases from J, with 12 bases in between. There are 12 residues in the CDR3. The CDR3 is CASSLREETQFF. The DNA of the CDR3 is TGCGCCAGCAGCTTGCGGGAAGAGACCCAGTTCTTC. The variable domain in full, with the rest retrieved from reference TRBV5-1 and TRBJ2-1, is KAGVTQTPRYLIKTRGQQVTLSCSPISGHRSVSWYQQTPGQGLQFLFEYFSETQRNKGNFPGRFSGRQFSNSRSEMNVSTLELGDSALYLCASSLREETQFFGPGTRLTVL.

The chain is built from TRBV20-1 and TRBJ1-2; TRBD1 matches 7 bases. Trimming took 3 bases from V and 5 from J; bases not matched to a gene: 6. CDR3 length equals 13 residues. Germline CDR1 DFQATT, CDR2 SNEGSKA (reference sequence). The CDR3 DNA follows: TGCAGTGCTAGGGACAGGAACTATTATGGCTACACCTTC. Translating it yields CSARDRNYYGYTF.

Only a few counts were recorded for this clonotype. V gene TRBV7-2 combines with J gene TRBJ2-1, with D perhaps being TRBD1 or TRBD2 (5 bases each). Trimming left V 2 bases short and J 6 bases short, with 11 bases between. CDR1 and CDR2 from the germline V gene are SGHTA and FQGNSA. The CDR3 covers 14 residues. CDR3: CASSLLVRGNEQFF. The CDR3 DNA is TGTGCCAGCAGCTTATTGGTGAGGGGCAATGAGCAGTTCTTC.

The chain couples TRBV27 to TRBJ2-1; perhaps TRBD2 as D (6 bases). Trimming shortened V by 3 bases and J by 6 bases, and 12 bases separated the two germline ends. The CDR3 extends over 14 amino acids. Germline assignment: CDR1 MNHEY and CDR2 SMNVEV (reference sequence). In DNA form, the CDR3 reads TGTGCCAGCAGTTTCTCTAGCGTTGTCAATGAGCAGTTCTTC. Amino acid sequence: CASSFSSVVNEQFF.

This clonotype has just a few counts. This rearrangement joins TRBV20-1 to TRBJ1-4; 7 bases are a match to TRBD1. CDR1 is DFQATT and CDR2 is SNEGSKA in the germline V gene (reference sequence). This CDR3 has 11 residues. Unmatched junction bases numbered 3, after V lost 6 bases and J lost 8 bases. The CDR3 DNA reads TGCAGTGCCAGGGGGTGGGAAAAACTGTTTTTT. Its protein is CSARGWEKLFF.

A remark on this clonotype: An end of the junction does not agree with germline; a read error may underlie this. V gene TRBV6-1 combines with J gene TRBJ1-1; a possible D gene is TRBD1 (5 bases). The CDR3 has 15 residues. Germline V gene lookup returns CDR1 MNHNS and CDR2 SASEGT. CDR3 residues: CASSELYPGRSEAFF. The CDR3 nucleotides read TGTGCCAGCAGTGAACTCTATCCAGGGCGGTCTGAGGCTTTCTTT.

The genes are TRBV6-6 and TRBJ2-5; the match to TRBD2 covers 8 bases. The J call could be wrong; TRBJ2-7 is a better fit for the DNA end. Germline CDR1 and CDR2: MNHNY and SVGAGI (reference sequence). The CDR3 is 13 residues long. Written as DNA, the CDR3 is TGTGCCAGCATGGCGGGGGGCGAGTACGAGCAGTACTTC. The encoded protein is CASMAGGEYEQYF.

The chain combines TRBV20-1 with TRBJ1-1, with D uncertain. V dropped 0 bases and J dropped 10 bases, with 15 bases sitting between them. Germline CDR1 DFQATT, CDR2 SNEGSKA (reference sequence). This CDR3 is built from 13 residues. The CDR3 DNA follows: TGCAGTGCTAGAGATATGACTTCCCAAGGAGCTTTCTTT. Its protein product is CSARDMTSQGAFF.

The table lists this clonotype with a count of one. One base away lies a much larger clone, so this may be a sequencing read error. The CDR3 DNA is TGCAGCGTGGTTGACGCCTACGAGCAGTTCTTC. Translating gives CSVVDAYEQFF. J is TRBJ2-1 and V is TRBV29-1; D unclear. In germline, CDR1 is SQVTM, CDR2 ANQGSEA. The CDR3 extends over 11 amino acids. With 6 bases removed from V and 10 bases from J, the gap between germline ends came to 13 bases.

This rearrangement joins TRBV7-9 to TRBJ2-5; 8 positions match TRBD1. Germline loops: CDR1 SEHNR, CDR2 FQNEAQ (reference sequence). The CDR3 has 13 residues. The trim removed 4 bases at V and 4 bases at J, leaving 2 bases unmatched. The CDR3 DNA follows: TGTGCCAGCAGCTGTGGACAGGGAGAGACCCAGTACTTC. As protein: CASSCGQGETQYF.

This chain uses TRBV20-1 with TRBJ1-2; D call uncertain. The CDR3 has 12 residues. V was shortened by 2 bases and J by 3 bases, with 7 bases between the two germline ends. The V gene's germline CDR1 is DFQATT and CDR2 SNEGSKA (reference sequence). The CDR3 protein is CSARLGHYGYTF. CDR3 sequence (DNA): TGCAGTGCTAGACTGGGTCACTATGGCTACACCTTC.

The rearrangement uses TRBV6-1 and TRBJ2-1; D possibly corresponds to TRBD2 (6 bases). CDR1 and CDR2 from the germline V gene are MNHNS and SASEGT. The CDR3 has 15 residues. V was shortened by 3 bases and J by 2 bases, with 11 bases between the two germline ends. The CDR3 DNA reads TGTGCCAGCAGTGAGGTGCGGGATCCCTACAATGAGCAGTTCTTC. This encodes CASSEVRDPYNEQFF.

The chain is built from TRBV12-5 and TRBJ2-1; D is perhaps TRBD2 (6 bases). The CDR3 has 13 amino acids. The germline V gene has CDR1 LGHNT and CDR2 FRNRAP. Trimming removed 7 bases at V and 5 bases at J, with 12 bases between. As DNA, the CDR3 is TGTGCTAGTGAGGGCGGGGTCCACAATGAGCAGTTCTTC. Translation: CASEGGVHNEQFF.

This clonotype has only a few counts. The gene calls are TRBV7-9 and TRBJ2-7, with D perhaps TRBD1 (5 bases). The germline V gene encodes CDR1 SEHNR and CDR2 FQNEAQ (reference sequence). V was trimmed by 5 bases and J by 4 bases, leaving 18 bases between them. The CDR3 is made up of 15 amino acids. CDR3 region: CASSGQGPSLYEQYF. In DNA, the CDR3 is TGTGCCAGCAGCGGGCAGGGCCCCTCCCTATACGAGCAGTACTTC.

In its sample, this clonotype was seen a few times. V and J are TRBV27 and TRBJ2-1; 10 bases are shared with TRBD1. The V segment lost 6 bases and the J segment 6 bases; nucleotides outside the gene matches: 14. Germline assignment: CDR1 MNHEY and CDR2 SMNVEV (reference sequence). The CDR3 runs 17 residues. The CDR3 region has the DNA TGTGCCAGCAGCCGGGGACAGGGGAAGGCTATCGGCAATGAGCAGTTCTTC. Its translation: CASSRGQGKAIGNEQFF.

This clonotype was detected a few times. The V and J genes are TRBV20-1 and TRBJ2-7; no firm D call. From germline, CDR1 is DFQATT and CDR2 SNEGSKA (reference sequence). The germline V and J ends were trimmed by 6 bases and 2 bases, with 14 bases remaining between them. CDR3 size: 13 residues. The CDR3 DNA follows: TGCAGTGCCCTAACCCGACCCGCCTACGAGCAGTACTTC. Protein sequence: CSALTRPAYEQYF.

The chain uses TRBV10-3 and TRBJ1-2; 7 bases match TRBD1. The CDR3 has 15 amino acids. The junction had 7 bases not matched to a gene; V was cut back by 6 bases and J by 0 bases. Germline CDR1 ENHRY, CDR2 SYGVKD. Here the CDR3 reads CAIRPGTEANYGYTF. CDR3 nucleotide sequence: TGTGCCATCAGGCCCGGGACAGAGGCTAACTATGGCTACACCTTC.

This rearrangement joins TRBV10-2 to TRBJ2-5, with a tentative D call TRBD1 (6 bases). The DNA matches TRBJ2-7 better at its end, which makes the J call doubtful. There are 12 residues in the CDR3. Germline lookup yields CDR1 WSHSY and CDR2 SAAADI. CDR3 region: CASNNRVGEQYF. CDR3 bases: TGCGCCAGCAATAACAGGGTGGGCGAGCAGTACTTC.

The table lists this clonotype with a few counts. The V call is TRBV6-2 or TRBV6-3, the J call TRBJ2-4; D call uncertain. V dropped 8 bases and J dropped 9 bases, with 11 bases sitting between them. This CDR3 has 11 residues. Germline V gene lookup returns CDR1 MNHEY and CDR2 SVGEGT. The CDR3 here is CASGKSGIQYF. In nucleotides, the CDR3 is TGTGCCAGCGGGAAAAGTGGCATTCAGTACTTC.

This clonotype turned up a few times. The J gene is TRBJ1-4, the V gene TRBV7-2, with a possible D match to TRBD1 (5 bases). The V and J ends lost 2 bases and 4 bases respectively, with 11 bases between them. Germline CDR1 reads SGHTA; CDR2 reads FQGNSA. The CDR3 runs 15 residues. The CDR3 reads CASSLSTGVNEKLFF. CDR3 bases: TGTGCCAGCAGCTTATCTACAGGAGTTAATGAAAAACTGTTTTTT.

This clonotype was found many times. The genes are TRBV20-1 and TRBJ2-4; the D gene is possibly TRBD2 (7 bases). The CDR3 is 15 amino acids. Germline loops: CDR1 DFQATT, CDR2 SNEGSKA (reference sequence). Trimming stripped 3 bases from V and 3 bases from J, with 15 bases between. In DNA, the CDR3 is TGCAGTGCTAGTCGCGGGGGCCGGGTCAAAAACATTCAGTACTTC. Protein product: CSASRGGRVKNIQYF.

This chain connects TRBV20-1 to TRBJ2-7; D remains ambiguous. The V and J ends lost 2 bases and 0 bases respectively, with 11 bases between them. CDR1 and CDR2 from the germline V gene are DFQATT and SNEGSKA (reference sequence). The CDR3 covers 14 residues. The CDR3 is CSARKLDGSYEQYF. For the CDR3, the DNA is TGCAGTGCTAGAAAACTCGACGGCTCCTACGAGCAGTACTTC.

In its sample, this clonotype was seen many times. This rearrangement joins TRBV27 to TRBJ2-7; D may be TRBD2 (5 bases). Germline V gene data show CDR1 as MNHEY and CDR2 as SMNVEV (reference sequence). The CDR3 spans 15 residues. With 5 bases removed from V and 3 bases from J, the gap between germline ends came to 17 bases. In DNA form, the CDR3 reads TGTGCCAGCAGTCCCACCAGGAGGTTGAGCTACGAGCAGTACTTC. The encoded protein is CASSPTRRLSYEQYF.

The sample holds many counts of this clonotype. The genes are TRBV20-1 and TRBJ1-2; perhaps TRBD1 as D (5 bases). V was trimmed by 6 bases and J by 5 bases, leaving 16 bases between them. CDR3 size: 13 residues. Germline CDR1 reads DFQATT; CDR2 reads SNEGSKA (reference sequence). The CDR3 coding sequence is TGCAGTGCCCAAGTCCCTGACAGTTATGGCTACACCTTC. Residues: CSAQVPDSYGYTF.

Concerning this clonotype itself: Compared with germline, one end of the junction differs, possibly owing to a read error. The genes are TRBV5-1 and TRBJ2-7; tentatively, D is TRBD2 (7 bases). The CDR3 consists of 17 residues. Germline CDR1 SGHRS, CDR2 YFSETQ. The CDR3 region has the DNA TGCGCCGGCAGTTTGAGGGGGGGAACCCAGCGGTCCTACGAGCAGTACTTC. Protein sequence: CAGSLRGGTQRSYEQYF.

This clonotype was seen many times. The chain uses TRBV18 and TRBJ1-6, with unresolved D. Germline CDR1 and CDR2: KGHSH and LQKENI. V gave up 3 bases and J gave up 4 bases, with 7 bases separating them. CDR3 length equals 14 residues. CDR3 amino acids: CASSPQGYNSPLHF. CDR3 in DNA: TGTGCCAGCTCACCGCAAGGTTATAATTCACCCCTCCACTTT.